The source of this T cell receptor (beta chain) is a study of T cells in localized non-small cell lung cancer. Profiled with immunoSEQ multiplex PCR; TCRdb holds only in-frame clones, not every one. The sample has about 72,000 clones, around four fifths seen once; the top ten hold around an eighth. The length of the CDR3 is 14 residues. Trimming shortened V by 4 bases and J by 6 bases, and 16 bases separated the two germline ends. The germline CDR1 and CDR2 sequences are SGHKS and YYEKEE (reference sequence). The receptor's source is an older female donor with stage I lung adenocarcinoma. The V gene is TRBV5-5, the J gene TRBJ1-2, with a tentative D call TRBD1 (5 bases). The sequenced sample was peripheral blood, obtained before any cancer treatment. CDR3 DNA: TGTGCCAGCAGCACGGCGGCCGGGGCGGATGGCTACACCTTC. Translation gives CASSTAAGADGYTF.